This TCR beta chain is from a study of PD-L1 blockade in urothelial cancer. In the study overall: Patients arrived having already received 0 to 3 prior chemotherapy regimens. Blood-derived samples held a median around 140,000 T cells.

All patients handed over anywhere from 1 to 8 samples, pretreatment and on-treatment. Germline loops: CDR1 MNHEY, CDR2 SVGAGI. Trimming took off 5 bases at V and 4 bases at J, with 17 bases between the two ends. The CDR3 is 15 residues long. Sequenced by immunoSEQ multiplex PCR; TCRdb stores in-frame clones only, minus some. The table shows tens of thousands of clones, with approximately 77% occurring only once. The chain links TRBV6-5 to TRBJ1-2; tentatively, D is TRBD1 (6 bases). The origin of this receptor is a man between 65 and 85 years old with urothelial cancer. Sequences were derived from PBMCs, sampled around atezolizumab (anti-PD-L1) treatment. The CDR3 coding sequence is TGTGCCAGCAGTCTCACAGGGATCATGCCCTATGGCTACACCTTC. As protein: CASSLTGIMPYGYTF.